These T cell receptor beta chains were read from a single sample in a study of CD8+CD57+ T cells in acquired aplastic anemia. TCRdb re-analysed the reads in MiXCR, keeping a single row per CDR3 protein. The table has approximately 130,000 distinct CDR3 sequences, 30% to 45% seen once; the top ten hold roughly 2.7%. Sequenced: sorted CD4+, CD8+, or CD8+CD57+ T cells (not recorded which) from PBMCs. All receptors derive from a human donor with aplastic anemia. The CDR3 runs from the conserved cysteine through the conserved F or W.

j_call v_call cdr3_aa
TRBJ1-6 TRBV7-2 CASSLGQGGFSPLHF
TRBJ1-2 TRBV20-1 CSARVQRGGYTF
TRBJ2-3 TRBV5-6 CASSLAGQEPDTQYF
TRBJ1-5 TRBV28 CASSQAGQGAFQPQHF
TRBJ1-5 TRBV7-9 CASSFSAQPQHF
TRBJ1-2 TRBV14 CASSQGAGFYGYTF
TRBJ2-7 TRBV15 CATSSRGYEQYF
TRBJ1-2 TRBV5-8 CASSTRQQGYTF
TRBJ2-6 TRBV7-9 CASSLAPSSANVLTF
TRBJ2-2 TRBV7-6 CASSLTGQGAGELFF
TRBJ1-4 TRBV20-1 CSATRTAEGEKLFF
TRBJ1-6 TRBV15 CATKKGDRANNSPLHF
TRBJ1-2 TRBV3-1 CASSQEHSDGYTF
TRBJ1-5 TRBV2 CASRYDSDQPQHF
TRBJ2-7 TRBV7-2 CASSLGVGQLYEQYF
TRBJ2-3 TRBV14 CASSPAGTQYF
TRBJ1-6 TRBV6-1 CASSLTGNSPLHF
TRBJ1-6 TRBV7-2 CASSLWAFGSPLHF
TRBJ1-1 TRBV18 CASSDRGHTEAFF
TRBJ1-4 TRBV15 CATSTGTFNEKLFF
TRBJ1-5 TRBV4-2 CASSQDMGAINQPQHF
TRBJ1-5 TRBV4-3 CASSQKGDSNQPQHF
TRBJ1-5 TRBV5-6 CASSLRGRGLRQPQHF
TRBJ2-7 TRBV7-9 CASSLRGSYEQYF
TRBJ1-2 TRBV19 CATRLRSGFSTNYGYTF
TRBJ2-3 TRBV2 CASSRRQGNTDTQYF
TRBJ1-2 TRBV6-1 CASSPDRGYGYTF
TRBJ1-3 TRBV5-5 CASRVGQGDSGNTIYF
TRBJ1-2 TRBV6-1 CASSRTGNGYTF
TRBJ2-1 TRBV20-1 CSAIQGTSYNEQFF
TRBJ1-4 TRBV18 CASSPQVNEKLFF
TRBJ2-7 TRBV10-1 CASNPGTGLYEQYF
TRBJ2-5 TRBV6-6 CASRLGGARETQYF
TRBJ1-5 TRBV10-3 CASSSIAQGGVQPQHF
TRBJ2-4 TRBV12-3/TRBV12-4 CASTEGGRKNIQYF
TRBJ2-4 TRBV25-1 CASSERDIQYF
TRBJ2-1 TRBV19 CASNRVGGSDEQFF
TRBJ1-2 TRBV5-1 CASNSGQGGGYTF
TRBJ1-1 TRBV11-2 CASSTSGGTTEAFF
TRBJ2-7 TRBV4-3 CASSQVRHGSYEQYF
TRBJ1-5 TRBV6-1 CASDRVRYSNQPQHF
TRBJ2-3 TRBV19 CTSSRRTLGTDTQYF
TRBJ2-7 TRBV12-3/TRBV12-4 CASSLTSGSPYEQYF
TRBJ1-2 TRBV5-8 CASSPQVSWGYTF
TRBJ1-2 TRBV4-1 CASSPVTEPTGDYGYTF
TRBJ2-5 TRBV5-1 CASSYEETQYF
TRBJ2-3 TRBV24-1 CASALGSTETQYF
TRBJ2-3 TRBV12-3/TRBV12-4 CATDPGSRGDTQYF
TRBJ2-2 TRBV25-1 CASEVTDTGELFF
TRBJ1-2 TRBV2 CASSLREPNYGYTF
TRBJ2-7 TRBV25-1 CATKSIADAYEQYF
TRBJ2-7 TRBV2 CASSEAGTALYEQYF
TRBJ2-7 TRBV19 CASSKSWSGSNEQYF
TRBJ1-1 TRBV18 CASSPPGQGREAFF